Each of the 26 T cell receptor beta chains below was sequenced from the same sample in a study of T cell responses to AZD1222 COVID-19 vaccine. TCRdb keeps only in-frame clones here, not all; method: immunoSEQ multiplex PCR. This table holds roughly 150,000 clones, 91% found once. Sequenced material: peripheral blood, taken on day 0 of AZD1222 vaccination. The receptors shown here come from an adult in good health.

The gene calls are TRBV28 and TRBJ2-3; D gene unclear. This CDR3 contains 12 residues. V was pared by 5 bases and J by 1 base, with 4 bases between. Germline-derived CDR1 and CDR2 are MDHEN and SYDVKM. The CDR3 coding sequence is TGTGCCAGCAGTCTCCGCACAGATACGCAGTATTTT. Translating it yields CASSLRTDTQYF.

CDR3 in DNA: TGTGCCACCAGCGTCCCCCCGGCTGAGATATTACAAGAGACCCAGTACTTC. This translates into CATSVPPAEILQETQYF. The chain carries TRBV15 and TRBJ2-5, with D uncertain. Trimming took off 5 bases at V and 2 bases at J, with 21 bases between the two ends. In germline, CDR1 is LNHNV, CDR2 YYDKDF (reference sequence). CDR3 size: 17 residues. Full variable domain (missing parts from reference TRBV15 and TRBJ2-5): DAMVIQNPRYQVTQFGKPVTLSCSQTLNHNVMYWYQQKSSQAPKLLFHYYDKDFNNEADTPDNFQSRRPNTSFCFLDIRSPGLGDTAMYLCATSVPPAEILQETQYFGPGTRLLVL.

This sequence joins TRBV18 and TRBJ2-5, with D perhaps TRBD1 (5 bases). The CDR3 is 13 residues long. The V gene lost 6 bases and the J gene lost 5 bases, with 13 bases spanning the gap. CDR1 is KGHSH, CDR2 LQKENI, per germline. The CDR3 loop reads CASSPFRVETQYF. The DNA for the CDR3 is TGTGCCAGCTCTCCCTTCAGGGTTGAGACCCAGTACTTC.

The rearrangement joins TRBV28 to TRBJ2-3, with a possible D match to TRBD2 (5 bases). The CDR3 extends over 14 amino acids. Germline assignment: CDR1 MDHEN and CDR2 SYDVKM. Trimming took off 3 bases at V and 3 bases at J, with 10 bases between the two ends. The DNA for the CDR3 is TGTGCCAGCAGTTTCCGTGGGAGTACAGATACGCAGTATTTT. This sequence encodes CASSFRGSTDTQYF. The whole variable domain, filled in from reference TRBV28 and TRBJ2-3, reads DVKVTQSSRYLVKRTGEKVFLECVQDMDHENMFWYRQDPGLGLRLIYFSYDVKMKEKGDIPEGYSVSREKKERFSLILESASTNQTSMYLCASSFRGSTDTQYFGPGTRLTVL.

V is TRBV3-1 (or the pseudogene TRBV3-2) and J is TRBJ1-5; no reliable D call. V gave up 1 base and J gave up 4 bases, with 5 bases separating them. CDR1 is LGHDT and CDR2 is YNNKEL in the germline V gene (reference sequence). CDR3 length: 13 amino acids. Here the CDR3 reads CASSQGQNQPQHF. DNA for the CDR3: TGTGCCAGCAGCCAAGGCCAGAATCAGCCCCAGCATTTT.

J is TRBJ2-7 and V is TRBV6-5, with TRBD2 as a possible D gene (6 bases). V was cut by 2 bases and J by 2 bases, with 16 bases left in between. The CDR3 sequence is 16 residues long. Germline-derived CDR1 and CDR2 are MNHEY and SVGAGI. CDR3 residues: CASSYGPPGVAYEQYF. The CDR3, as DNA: TGTGCCAGCAGTTACGGGCCGCCGGGGGTCGCCTACGAGCAGTACTTC.

CDR3: CAWSVNSGYGYTF. CDR3 DNA: TGTGCCTGGAGTGTTAATTCTGGGTATGGCTACACCTTC. This chain links TRBV30 with TRBJ1-2; D unresolved. V lost 0 bases to trimming and J lost 5 bases, with 10 bases between them. Germline V gene lookup returns CDR1 GTSNPN and CDR2 SVGIG (reference sequence). This CDR3 is 13 amino acids long.

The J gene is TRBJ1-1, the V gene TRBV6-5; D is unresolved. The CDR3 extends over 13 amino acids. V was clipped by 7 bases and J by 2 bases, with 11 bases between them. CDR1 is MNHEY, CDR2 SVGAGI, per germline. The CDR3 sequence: CASIGRFNTEAFF. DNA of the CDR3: TGTGCCAGCATCGGACGATTCAACACTGAAGCTTTCTTT.

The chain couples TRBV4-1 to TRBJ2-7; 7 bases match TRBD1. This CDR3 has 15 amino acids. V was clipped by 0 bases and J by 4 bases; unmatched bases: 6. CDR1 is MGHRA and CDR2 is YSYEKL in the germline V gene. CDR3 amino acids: CASSQDRGTQYEQYF. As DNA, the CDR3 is TGCGCCAGCAGCCAAGACAGGGGGACCCAATACGAGCAGTACTTC.

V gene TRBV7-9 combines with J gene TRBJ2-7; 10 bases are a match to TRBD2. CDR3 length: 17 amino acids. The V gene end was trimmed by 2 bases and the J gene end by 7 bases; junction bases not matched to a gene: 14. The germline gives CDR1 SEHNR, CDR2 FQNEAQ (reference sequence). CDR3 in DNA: TGTGCCAGCAGCTTAACGGGCGCGAGCGGGAGGGGAGGAGAGCAGTACTTC. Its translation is CASSLTGASGRGGEQYF. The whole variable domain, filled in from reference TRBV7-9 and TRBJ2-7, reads DTGVSQNPRHKITKRGQNVTFRCDPISEHNRLYWYRQTLGQGPEFLTYFQNEAQLEKSRLLSDRFSAERPKGSFSTLEIQRTEQGDSAMYLCASSLTGASGRGGEQYFGPGTRLTVT.

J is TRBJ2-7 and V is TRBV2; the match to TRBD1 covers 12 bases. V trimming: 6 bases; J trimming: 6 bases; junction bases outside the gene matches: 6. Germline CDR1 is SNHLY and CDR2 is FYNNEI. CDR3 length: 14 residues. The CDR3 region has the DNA TGTGCCAGCAGCCCCGGGACAGGGGGCGGCGAGCAGTACTTC. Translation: CASSPGTGGGEQYF.

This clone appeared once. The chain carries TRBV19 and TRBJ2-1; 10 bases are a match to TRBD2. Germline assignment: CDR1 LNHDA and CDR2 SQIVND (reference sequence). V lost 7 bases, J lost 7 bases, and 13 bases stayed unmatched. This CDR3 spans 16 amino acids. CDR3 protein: CASTRGASGSNNEQFF. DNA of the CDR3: TGTGCCAGTACCAGGGGGGCTAGCGGGAGCAATAATGAGCAGTTCTTC.

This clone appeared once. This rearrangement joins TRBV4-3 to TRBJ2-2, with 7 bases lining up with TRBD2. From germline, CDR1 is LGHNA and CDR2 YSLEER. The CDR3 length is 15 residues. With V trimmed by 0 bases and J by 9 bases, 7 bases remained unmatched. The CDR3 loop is CASSQDGAGARELFF. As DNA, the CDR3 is TGCGCCAGCAGCCAAGATGGGGCGGGAGCTAGGGAGCTGTTTTTT.

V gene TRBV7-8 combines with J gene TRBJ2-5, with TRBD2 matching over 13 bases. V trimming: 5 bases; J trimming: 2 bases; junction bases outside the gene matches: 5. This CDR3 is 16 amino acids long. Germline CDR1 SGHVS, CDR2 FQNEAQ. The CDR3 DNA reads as TGTGCCAGCAGCGACCGACTAGCGGGAGGTCAAGAGACCCAGTACTTC. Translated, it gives CASSDRLAGGQETQYF.

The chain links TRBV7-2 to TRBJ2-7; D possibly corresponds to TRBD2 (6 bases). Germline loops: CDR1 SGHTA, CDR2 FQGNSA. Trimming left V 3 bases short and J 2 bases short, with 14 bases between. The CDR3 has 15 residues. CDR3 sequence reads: CASSFSGLRTYEQYF. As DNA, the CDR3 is TGTGCCAGCAGCTTCTCCGGACTACGAACCTACGAGCAGTACTTC.

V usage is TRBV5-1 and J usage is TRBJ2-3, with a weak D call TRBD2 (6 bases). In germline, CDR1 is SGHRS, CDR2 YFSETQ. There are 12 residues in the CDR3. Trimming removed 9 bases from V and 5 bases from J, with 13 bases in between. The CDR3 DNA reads TGCGCCACCCGGGAGATGGGAGATACGCAGTATTTT. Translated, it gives CATREMGDTQYF.

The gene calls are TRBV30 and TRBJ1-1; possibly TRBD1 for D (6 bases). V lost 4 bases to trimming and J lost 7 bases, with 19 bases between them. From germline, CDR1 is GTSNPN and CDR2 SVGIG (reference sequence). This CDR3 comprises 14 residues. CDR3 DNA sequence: TGTGCCTGGATACCTTCGGGGGGCTGGCGTGAAGCTTTCTTT. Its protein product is CAWIPSGGWREAFF.

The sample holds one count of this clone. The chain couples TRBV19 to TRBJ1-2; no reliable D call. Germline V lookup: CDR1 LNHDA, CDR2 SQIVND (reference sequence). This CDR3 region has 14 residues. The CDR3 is CVTLWTGANYGYTF. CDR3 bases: TGTGTTACGCTCTGGACGGGAGCTAACTATGGCTACACCTTC.

The CDR3 DNA is TGTGCCAGCAGCTTACTTGCAGGGGATGGCTACACCTTC. Encoded protein: CASSLLAGDGYTF. The chain uses TRBV7-6 and TRBJ1-2, with D tentatively TRBD1 (6 bases). The CDR3 spans 13 residues. Per the germline V gene, CDR1 is SGHVS and CDR2 is FNYEAQ. V lost 2 bases to trimming and J lost 6 bases, with 10 bases between them.

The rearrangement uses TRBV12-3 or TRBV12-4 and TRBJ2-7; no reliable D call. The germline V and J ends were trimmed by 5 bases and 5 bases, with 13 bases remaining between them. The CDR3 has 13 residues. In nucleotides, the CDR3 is TGTGCCAGCAGTCCCGGGCTAGTACACGAGCAGTACTTC. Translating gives CASSPGLVHEQYF.

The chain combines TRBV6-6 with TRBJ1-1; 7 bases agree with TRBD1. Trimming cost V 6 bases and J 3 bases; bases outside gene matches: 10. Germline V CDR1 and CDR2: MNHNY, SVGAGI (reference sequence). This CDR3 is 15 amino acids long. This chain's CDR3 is CASSQFIDRDTEAFF. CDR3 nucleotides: TGTGCCAGCAGCCAATTCATAGACAGGGACACTGAAGCTTTCTTT.

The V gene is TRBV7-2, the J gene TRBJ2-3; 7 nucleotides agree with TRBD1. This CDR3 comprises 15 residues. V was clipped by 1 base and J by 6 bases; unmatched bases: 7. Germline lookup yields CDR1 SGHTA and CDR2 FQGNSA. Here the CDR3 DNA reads TGTGCCAGCAGCTTAGGGGGACAGCGTGCGGATACGCAGTATTTT. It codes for CASSLGGQRADTQYF.

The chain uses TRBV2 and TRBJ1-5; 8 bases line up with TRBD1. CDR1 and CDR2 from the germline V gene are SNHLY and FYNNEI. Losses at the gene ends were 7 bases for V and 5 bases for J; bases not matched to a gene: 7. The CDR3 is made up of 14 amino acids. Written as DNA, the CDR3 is TGTGCCAGCACCGCCCAGGGGGCTGATCAGCCCCAGCATTTT. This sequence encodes CASTAQGADQPQHF.

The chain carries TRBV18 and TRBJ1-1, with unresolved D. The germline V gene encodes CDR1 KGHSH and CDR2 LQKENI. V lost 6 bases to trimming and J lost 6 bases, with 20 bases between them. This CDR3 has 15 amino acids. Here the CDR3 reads CASSRGLQEAPEAFF. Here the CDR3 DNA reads TGTGCCAGCTCCCGCGGACTCCAGGAAGCGCCTGAAGCTTTCTTT. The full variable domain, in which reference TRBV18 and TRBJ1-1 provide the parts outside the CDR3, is NAGVMQNPRHLVRRRGQEARLRCSPMKGHSHVYWYRQLPEEGLKFMVYLQKENIIDESGMPKERFSAEFPKEGPSILRIQQVVRGDSAAYFCASSRGLQEAPEAFFGQGTRLTVV.

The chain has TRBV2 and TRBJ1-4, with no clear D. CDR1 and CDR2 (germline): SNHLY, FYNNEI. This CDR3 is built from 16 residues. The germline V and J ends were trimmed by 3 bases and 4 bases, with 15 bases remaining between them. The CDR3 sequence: CASSDGLLGFNEKLFF. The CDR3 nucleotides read TGTGCCAGCAGTGATGGGCTGTTGGGGTTTAATGAAAAACTGTTTTTT. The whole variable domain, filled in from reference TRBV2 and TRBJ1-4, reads EPEVTQTPSHQVTQMGQEVILRCVPISNHLYFYWYRQILGQKVEFLVSFYNNEISEKSEIFDDQFSVERPDGSNFTLKIRSTKLEDSAMYFCASSDGLLGFNEKLFFGSGTQLSVL.

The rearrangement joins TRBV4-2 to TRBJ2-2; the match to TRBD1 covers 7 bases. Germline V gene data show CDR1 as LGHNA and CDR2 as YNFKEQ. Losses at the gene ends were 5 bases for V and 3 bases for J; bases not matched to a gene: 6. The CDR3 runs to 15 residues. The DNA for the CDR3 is TGTGCCAGCAGCGAAGGGGACAGTTACACCGGGGAGCTGTTTTTT. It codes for CASSEGDSYTGELFF.